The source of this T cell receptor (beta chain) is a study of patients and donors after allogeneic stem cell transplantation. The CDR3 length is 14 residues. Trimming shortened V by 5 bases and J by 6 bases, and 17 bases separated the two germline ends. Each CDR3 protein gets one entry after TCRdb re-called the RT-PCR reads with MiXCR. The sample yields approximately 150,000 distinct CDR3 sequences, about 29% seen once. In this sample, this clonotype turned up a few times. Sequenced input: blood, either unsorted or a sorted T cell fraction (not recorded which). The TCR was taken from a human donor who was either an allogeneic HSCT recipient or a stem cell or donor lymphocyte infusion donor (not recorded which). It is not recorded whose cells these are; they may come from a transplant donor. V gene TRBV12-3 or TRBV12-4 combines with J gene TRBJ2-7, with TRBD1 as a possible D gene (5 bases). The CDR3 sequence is CASSARVGNSEQYF. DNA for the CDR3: TGTGCCAGCAGTGCCAGGGTTGGTAATAGCGAGCAGTACTTC.